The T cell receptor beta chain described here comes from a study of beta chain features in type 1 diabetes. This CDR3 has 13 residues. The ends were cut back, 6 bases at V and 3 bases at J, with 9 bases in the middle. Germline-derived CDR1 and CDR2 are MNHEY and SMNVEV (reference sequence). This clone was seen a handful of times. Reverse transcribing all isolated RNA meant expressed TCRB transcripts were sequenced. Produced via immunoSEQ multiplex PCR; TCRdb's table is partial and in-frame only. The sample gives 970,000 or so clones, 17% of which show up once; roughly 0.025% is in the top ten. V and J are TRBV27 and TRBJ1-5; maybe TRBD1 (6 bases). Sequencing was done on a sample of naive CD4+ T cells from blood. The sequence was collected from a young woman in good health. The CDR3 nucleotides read TGTGCCAGCAGCCGACAGGCCAATCAGCCCCAGCATTTT. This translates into CASSRQANQPQHF.